These T cell receptor beta chains were read from a single sample in a study of shared clonotypes between healthy human individuals. Repertoires were generated with immunoSEQ multiplex PCR, while TCRdb's copy carries only in-frame clones and drops some. Of some 2.1 million clones listed, around 93% were seen once; the top ten hold less than 2%. Input material: naive CD8+ T cells from PBMCs. The receptors stem from a man between 18 and 35 years old in good health. Some clones in this sample may be carry-over from other donors' samples. Each CDR3 is given with its conserved first and last residue. Each record gives: J gene, clone size, V gene, D gene, CDR3 DNA, CDR3 protein. The D gene is left open where the match is weak. Expanded clones get a size class; other rows say once, few or many, or leave the size out.

j_gene: TRBJ2-1; abundance: NA; v_gene: TRBV12-5; d_gene: NA; CDR3nt: TGTGCTAGTGGCTTTGGAGGAAGGAATGAGCAGTTCTTC; CDR3aa: CASGFGGRNEQFF
j_gene: TRBJ1-2; abundance: NA; v_gene: TRBV27; d_gene: NA; CDR3nt: TGTGCCAGCAGTTTCCACCCCCCCAGAATGGGCCACTCCTATGGCTACACCTTC; CDR3aa: CASSFHPPRMGHSYGYTF
j_gene: TRBJ2-7; abundance: NA; v_gene: TRBV6-5; d_gene: TRBD2; CDR3nt: TGCGCCAGCAGTTATGCTAGCGGCTACGAGCAGTACTTC; CDR3aa: CASSYASGYEQYF
j_gene: TRBJ2-3; abundance: NA; v_gene: TRBV7-9; d_gene: NA; CDR3nt: TGTGCCAGCAGCTTACAGATGATGCGGCGGAGTAGCACAGATACGCAGTATTTT; CDR3aa: CASSLQMMRRSSTDTQYF
j_gene: TRBJ1-1; abundance: NA; v_gene: TRBV9; d_gene: TRBD1; CDR3nt: TGTGCCAGCGGTCACAGGGGCACTGAAGCTTTCTTT; CDR3aa: CASGHRGTEAFF
j_gene: TRBJ2-3; abundance: NA; v_gene: TRBV4-3; d_gene: TRBD1; CDR3nt: TGCGCCAGCAGCAGGACAGGGGGCGCGACAGATACGCAGTATTTT; CDR3aa: CASSRTGGATDTQYF
j_gene: TRBJ1-2; abundance: NA; v_gene: TRBV29-1; d_gene: TRBD1; CDR3nt: TGCAGCGTGTGGACAGGGGATGGCTATGGCTACACCTTC; CDR3aa: CSVWTGDGYGYTF
j_gene: TRBJ1-5; abundance: few; v_gene: TRBV28; d_gene: NA; CDR3nt: TGTGCCAGCAGTTTATTTACAGGCAATCAGCCCCAGCATTTT; CDR3aa: CASSLFTGNQPQHF
j_gene: TRBJ2-2; abundance: NA; v_gene: TRBV28; d_gene: NA; CDR3nt: TGTGCCAGCAGGTTCGAGGGGGGCCGCGGCGGGGAGCTGTTTTTT; CDR3aa: CASRFEGGRGGELFF
j_gene: TRBJ2-7; abundance: NA; v_gene: TRBV4-1; d_gene: TRBD2; CDR3nt: TGCGCCAGCAGCCAAGGAGTATGGGGGGGAGACTACGAGCAGTACTTC; CDR3aa: CASSQGVWGGDYEQYF
j_gene: TRBJ2-2; abundance: NA; v_gene: TRBV10-3; d_gene: NA; CDR3nt: TGTGCCATCAGTGAGCGTTTAGACACCGGGGAGCTGTTTTTT; CDR3aa: CAISERLDTGELFF
j_gene: TRBJ2-3; abundance: NA; v_gene: TRBV7-9; d_gene: NA; CDR3nt: TGTGCCAGCAGCTACCCAATAGATACGCAGTATTTT; CDR3aa: CASSYPIDTQYF
j_gene: TRBJ2-1; abundance: NA; v_gene: TRBV18; d_gene: TRBD2; CDR3nt: TGTGCCAGCTCACCAGGACTAGGATCGTACAATGAGCAGTTCTTC; CDR3aa: CASSPGLGSYNEQFF
j_gene: TRBJ1-3; abundance: NA; v_gene: TRBV28; d_gene: NA; CDR3nt: TGTGCCAGCAGTTTATGGGACAATAAGGGAAACACCATATATTTT; CDR3aa: CASSLWDNKGNTIYF
j_gene: TRBJ2-2; abundance: NA; v_gene: TRBV7-9; d_gene: TRBD1; CDR3nt: TGTGCCAGCAGCTCCACGGACAGGGCCCCCGGGGAGCTGTTTTTT; CDR3aa: CASSSTDRAPGELFF
j_gene: TRBJ1-6; abundance: NA; v_gene: TRBV30; d_gene: NA; CDR3nt: TGTGCCTGGAGTGTTAGTGAATCACCCCTCCACTTT; CDR3aa: CAWSVSESPLHF
j_gene: TRBJ2-5; abundance: NA; v_gene: TRBV27; d_gene: TRBD2; CDR3nt: TGTGCCAGCAGTCTCCGACTAGCGGGAGGGCTGGAGACCCAGTACTTC; CDR3aa: CASSLRLAGGLETQYF
j_gene: TRBJ1-5; abundance: NA; v_gene: TRBV6-1; d_gene: NA; CDR3nt: TGTGCCAGCAGTGAAGCGAATGCCCAGCATTTT; CDR3aa: CASSEANAQHF
j_gene: TRBJ2-7; abundance: once; v_gene: TRBV7-9; d_gene: TRBD2; CDR3nt: TGTGCCAGCAGCTATGGACTAGCGGTGGCCTACGAGCAGTACTTC; CDR3aa: CASSYGLAVAYEQYF
j_gene: TRBJ1-5; abundance: NA; v_gene: TRBV5-8; d_gene: NA; CDR3nt: TGTGCCAGCAGCCCCCGCGGCAATCAGCCCCAGCATTTT; CDR3aa: CASSPRGNQPQHF
j_gene: TRBJ2-7; abundance: NA; v_gene: TRBV27; d_gene: TRBD1; CDR3nt: TGTGCCAGCAGTCGGACAGGGGGTTCTGTCGAGCAGTACTTC; CDR3aa: CASSRTGGSVEQYF
j_gene: TRBJ1-1; abundance: NA; v_gene: TRBV18; d_gene: NA; CDR3nt: TGTGCCAGCTCACCTCCCCGGGGAGGTGGGGTTCAAACTGAAGCTTTCTTT; CDR3aa: CASSPPRGGGVQTEAFF
j_gene: TRBJ1-5; abundance: NA; v_gene: TRBV27; d_gene: TRBD1; CDR3nt: TGTGCCAGCAGTTCGACAGGGGTTAGAAATCAGCCCCAGCATTTT; CDR3aa: CASSSTGVRNQPQHF